This T cell receptor beta chain was retrieved from a study of blood T cell repertoires in COVID-19. Germline V lookup: CDR1 SQVTM, CDR2 ANQGSEA. The CDR3 is made up of 13 amino acids. V lost 7 bases to trimming and J lost 1 base, with 12 bases between them. Authors' analysis steps: The authors estimated nucleated cell counts from reference gene primer amplification. Profiling relied on immunoSEQ multiplex PCR, and the TCRdb table lists in-frame clones only, not all of them. V, J and clone size derive from that table, while D and trimming were established from the DNA sequence. This sample has tens of thousands of clones, with around nine tenths found just once.

The TCR comes from a human donor in a cohort sampled during active COVID-19. Sequenced material: peripheral blood. The chain recombines TRBV29-1 with TRBJ2-3, with D tentatively TRBD2 (6 bases). The CDR3: CSAPGTGTDTQYF. The CDR3 coding sequence is TGCAGCGCACCGGGGACTGGCACAGATACGCAGTATTTT.